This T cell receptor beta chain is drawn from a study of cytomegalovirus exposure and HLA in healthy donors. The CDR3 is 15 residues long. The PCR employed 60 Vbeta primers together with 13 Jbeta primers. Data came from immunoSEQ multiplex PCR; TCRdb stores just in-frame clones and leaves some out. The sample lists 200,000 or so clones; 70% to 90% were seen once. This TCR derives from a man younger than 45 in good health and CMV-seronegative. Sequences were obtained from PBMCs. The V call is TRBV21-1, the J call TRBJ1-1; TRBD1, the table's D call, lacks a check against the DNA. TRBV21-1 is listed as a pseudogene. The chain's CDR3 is CASSMMDREDTEAFF. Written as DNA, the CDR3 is TGTGCCAGCAGCATGATGGACAGGGAAGACACTGAAGCTTTCTTT.